The 20 T cell receptor beta chains below all came from one sample that was sequenced in a study of patients and donors after allogeneic stem cell transplantation. TCRdb processed the RT-PCR reads anew with MiXCR; each CDR3 protein has one entry. This table has about a million distinct CDR3 sequences, more than 15% appearing once. Sequences were obtained from blood, either unsorted or a sorted T cell fraction (not recorded which). The receptors were gathered from a human donor who was either an allogeneic HSCT recipient or a stem cell or donor lymphocyte infusion donor (not recorded which). It is not recorded whose cells these are; they may come from a transplant donor.

The chain has TRBV5-1 and TRBJ2-1, with TRBD2 identical over 13 bases. The CDR3 extends over 16 amino acids. Germline V gene data show CDR1 as SGHRS and CDR2 as YFSETQ. J lost 9 bases, V lost 2 bases, and 8 bases had no gene match. The CDR3 DNA reads TGCGCCAGCAGCTTACGGACTAGCGGGAGAACCAGTGAGCAGTTCTTC. Residues: CASSLRTSGRTSEQFF.

The chain links TRBV20-1 to TRBJ2-1, with 7 bases matching TRBD2. CDR3 length: 16 amino acids. The V gene's germline CDR1 is DFQATT and CDR2 SNEGSKA (reference sequence). Germline trimming cut 0 bases from V and 6 bases from J; bases unmatched to any gene: 11. CDR3 region: CSARDLAGLLANEQFF. CDR3 bases: TGCAGTGCTAGAGATCTTGCGGGACTACTGGCCAATGAGCAGTTCTTC.

The chain uses TRBV12-3 or TRBV12-4 and TRBJ1-2; tentatively, D is TRBD1 (5 bases). Deletions cut 8 bases from V and 2 bases from J, with 12 bases between. The CDR3 has 13 amino acids. CDR3 region: CASGGKGNYGYTF. The CDR3 DNA reads as TGTGCCAGCGGGGGGAAAGGCAACTATGGCTACACCTTC.

J is TRBJ2-7 and V is TRBV5-1; D not resolved. The CDR3 is made up of 14 amino acids. Deletions cut 0 bases from V and 5 bases from J, with 12 bases between. Germline lookup yields CDR1 SGHRS and CDR2 YFSETQ. The CDR3, as DNA: TGCGCCAGCAGCTTGGTGGGATCCGTTCACGAGCAGTACTTC. This encodes CASSLVGSVHEQYF.

CDR3 protein: CASSQDRGAGEQYF. The CDR3 coding sequence is TGCGCCAGCAGCCAAGATAGGGGGGCGGGCGAGCAGTACTTC. This chain joins TRBV4-1 and TRBJ2-7; D assignment may be TRBD1 or TRBD2 (6 bases each). The CDR3 spans 14 residues. V gave up 0 bases and J gave up 6 bases, with 12 bases separating them. Germline V gene sequence: CDR1 MGHRA, CDR2 YSYEKL.

This clonotype was seen only a few times. The gene calls are TRBV24-1 and TRBJ2-3; TRBD2 might be the D (5 bases). V gave up 1 base and J gave up 0 bases, with 16 bases separating them. The CDR3 length is 18 residues. Germline CDR1 and CDR2: KGHDR and SFDVKD. In DNA, the CDR3 is TGTGCCACCAGTGATTTCCAACTAGAGTCTTCTAGCACAGATACGCAGTATTTT. Translation gives CATSDFQLESSSTDTQYF.

This rearrangement joins TRBV7-8 to TRBJ2-5; possible D gene TRBD2, 6 bases. Trimming left V 5 bases short and J 7 bases short, with 17 bases between. Per germline, CDR1 SGHVS and CDR2 FQNEAQ. This CDR3 spans 14 amino acids. This CDR3 reads CASSAPGLGGTQYF. The CDR3 bases are TGTGCCAGCAGCGCCCCGGGACTTGGTGGGACCCAGTACTTC.

This clonotype appeared a few times. The CDR3 protein is CSARAPGNPYGYTF. DNA for the CDR3: TGCAGTGCTAGGGCCCCCGGGAATCCCTATGGCTACACCTTC. The chain links TRBV20-1 to TRBJ1-2; D not certain. The CDR3 has 14 residues. Germline loops: CDR1 DFQATT, CDR2 SNEGSKA (reference sequence). V lost 3 bases, J lost 4 bases, and 15 bases lay in between.

This clonotype was seen a few times. The chain combines TRBV29-1 with TRBJ1-1; 9 nucleotides agree with TRBD1. J was trimmed by 3 bases and V by 6 bases; bases with no gene match: 8. The germline V gene has CDR1 SQVTM and CDR2 ANQGSEA. The CDR3 is made up of 14 amino acids. The CDR3 bases are TGCAGCGTGCCACACAGGGGGCTACACACTGAAGCTTTCTTT. As protein: CSVPHRGLHTEAFF.

This chain connects TRBV20-1 to TRBJ1-1, with D unclear. Germline V lookup: CDR1 DFQATT, CDR2 SNEGSKA (reference sequence). The V gene lost 0 bases and the J gene lost 5 bases, with 16 bases spanning the gap. This CDR3 contains 15 residues. The CDR3 DNA sequence: TGCAGTGCTAGAGATCCACCTACAGCTTCTACTGAAGCTTTCTTT. This translates into CSARDPPTASTEAFF.

This clonotype has more than one count but fewer than ten. The V call is TRBV6-4, the J call TRBJ2-1, with 16 bases lining up with TRBD2. The CDR3 is made up of 18 amino acids. Germline values: CDR1 MRHNA, CDR2 SNTAGT. The V segment lost 6 bases and the J segment 2 bases; nucleotides outside the gene matches: 7. The CDR3 DNA follows: TGTGCCAGCAGAGCCGGGACTAGCGGGAGGGGAGCCTACAATGAGCAGTTCTTC. It yields the protein CASRAGTSGRGAYNEQFF.

This clonotype has a handful of counts. The chain links TRBV6-6 to TRBJ1-4; D gene uncertain. In germline, CDR1 is MNHNY, CDR2 SVGAGI (reference sequence). V lost 2 bases, J lost 7 bases, and 5 bases lay in between. The CDR3 runs 12 residues. CDR3 sequence: CASSYELEKLFF. The CDR3 DNA sequence: TGTGCCAGCAGTTACGAGCTTGAAAAACTGTTTTTT.

This clonotype was seen ten or more times. The rearrangement joins TRBV4-3 to TRBJ2-7, with TRBD1 matching 8 bases. The CDR3 has 18 residues. Germline CDR1 is LGHNA and CDR2 is YSLEER. V dropped 0 bases and J dropped 4; count of bases not matched to a gene: 14. The CDR3 region is CASSQDHVPTGALYEQYF. Written as DNA, the CDR3 is TGCGCCAGCAGCCAAGATCATGTTCCGACAGGGGCTTTGTACGAGCAGTACTTC.

The rearrangement joins TRBV29-1 to TRBJ2-3; D possibly matches TRBD1 or TRBD2 (5 bases each). V dropped 0 bases and J dropped 0 bases, with 16 bases sitting between them. CDR3 length: 17 amino acids. Per the germline V gene, CDR1 is SQVTM and CDR2 is ANQGSEA. CDR3 sequence: CSVEDRGKSLSTDTQYF. Written as DNA, the CDR3 is TGCAGCGTTGAAGATCGGGGCAAATCCTTAAGCACAGATACGCAGTATTTT.

The chain uses TRBV5-6 and TRBJ1-1; D not certain. Looked up from germline, CDR1 is SGHDT and CDR2 is YYEEEE. This CDR3 is built from 13 residues. Trimming removed 4 bases from V and 8 bases from J, with 15 bases in between. CDR3 region: CASSPFALPEAFF. The CDR3, as DNA: TGTGCCAGCAGCCCCTTCGCGTTACCCGAAGCTTTCTTT.

The rearrangement links TRBV5-1 to TRBJ2-2; D not resolved. V shed 0 bases and J shed 2 bases, with 8 bases lying between them. Germline values: CDR1 SGHRS, CDR2 YFSETQ. The CDR3 length is 15 residues. CDR3 amino acids: CASSLGPPNTGELFF. The DNA for the CDR3 is TGCGCCAGCAGCTTGGGGCCCCCAAACACCGGGGAGCTGTTTTTT.

The chain combines TRBV15 with TRBJ2-7; TRBD2 might be the D (5 bases). The length of the CDR3 is 15 residues. The germline V gene has CDR1 LNHNV and CDR2 YYDKDF (reference sequence). The V and J ends lost 1 base and 4 bases respectively, with 14 bases between them. This CDR3 is CATSRGTGGGYEQYF. DNA of the CDR3: TGTGCCACCAGCAGAGGCACGGGCGGCGGGTACGAGCAGTACTTC.

The CDR3 loop is CASRDLLSSYEQYF. CDR3 coding DNA: TGCGCCAGCAGGGACCTTCTGAGCTCCTACGAGCAGTACTTC. This chain joins TRBV4-1 and TRBJ2-7; D is uncertain. Germline-derived CDR1 and CDR2 are MGHRA and YSYEKL. The CDR3 consists of 14 residues. Trimming pared 6 bases from V and 0 bases from J, leaving 12 bases between.

The V gene is TRBV15, the J gene TRBJ1-3, with D possibly TRBD1 on 5 matching bases. CDR1 is LNHNV and CDR2 is YYDKDF in the germline V gene (reference sequence). This CDR3 region has 16 residues. Trimming took 0 bases from V and 3 from J, leaving 12 bases between them. The CDR3: CATSRDQGSGGNTIYF. The CDR3 DNA reads as TGTGCCACCAGCAGAGATCAGGGTTCTGGTGGAAACACCATATATTTT.

This clonotype was recorded a few times. This chain joins TRBV4-1 and TRBJ2-3; D remains ambiguous. This CDR3 spans 16 amino acids. V lost 1 base and J lost 0, with 11 bases in between. Germline values: CDR1 MGHRA, CDR2 YSYEKL. The CDR3 loop reads CASSQVAFTSTDTQYF. The CDR3 nucleotides read TGCGCCAGCAGCCAAGTTGCATTTACTAGCACAGATACGCAGTATTTT.